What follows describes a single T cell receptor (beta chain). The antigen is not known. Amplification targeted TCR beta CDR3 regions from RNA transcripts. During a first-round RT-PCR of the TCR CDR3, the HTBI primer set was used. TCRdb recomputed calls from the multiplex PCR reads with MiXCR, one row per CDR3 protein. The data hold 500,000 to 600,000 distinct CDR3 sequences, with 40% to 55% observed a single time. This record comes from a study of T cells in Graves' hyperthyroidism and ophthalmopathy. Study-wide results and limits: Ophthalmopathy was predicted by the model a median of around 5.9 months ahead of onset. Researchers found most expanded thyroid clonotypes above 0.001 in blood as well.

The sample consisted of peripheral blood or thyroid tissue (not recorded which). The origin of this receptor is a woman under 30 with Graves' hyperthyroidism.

The CDR3 loop reads CASSLRRVNPYFGYTF. CDR3 coding DNA: TGTGCCAGCAGCTTAAGGAGGGTCAATCCCTACTTTGGCTACACCTTC. The chain combines TRBV7-8 with TRBJ1-2; no clear D gene. Germline V CDR1 and CDR2: SGHVS, FQNEAQ. This CDR3 is 16 amino acids long. The V end was cut by 2 bases, the J end by 7 bases, with 20 bases between.